The next 26 T cell receptor beta chains were all read from a single sample in a study of CD8 T cells in ankylosing spondylitis. TCRdb itself ran the 5' RACE reads through MiXCR, one entry per CDR3 protein. The sample lists fewer than 350,000 distinct CDR3 sequences, 11% occurring once. Sequencing was carried out using blood, either unsorted or a sorted T cell fraction (not recorded which). The origin of the receptors is a female donor with ankylosing spondylitis or in good health (not recorded which).

This clonotype was counted at least ten times. This rearrangement joins TRBV5-1 to TRBJ2-2; 12 nucleotides line up with TRBD2. This CDR3 comprises 18 residues. The germline V gene encodes CDR1 SGHRS and CDR2 YFSETQ. J lost 3 bases, V lost 4 bases, and 10 bases had no gene match. The CDR3 is CASSPLPLAGGHTGELFF. In DNA form, the CDR3 reads TGCGCCAGCAGCCCTCTCCCACTAGCGGGAGGACACACCGGGGAGCTGTTTTTT.

The V gene is TRBV3-1, the J gene TRBJ2-1; 13 bases are a match to TRBD2. V shed 6 bases, J shed 5 bases, and the junction held 1 base outside the gene matches. This CDR3 has 14 residues. Germline V gene lookup returns CDR1 LGHDT and CDR2 YNNKEL (reference sequence). CDR3 DNA: TGTGCCAGCAGGGGACTAGCGGGACACAATGAGCAGTTCTTC. Its protein is CASRGLAGHNEQFF.

There are many counts of this clonotype. V and J are TRBV28 and TRBJ2-7; 8 bases fit TRBD1. The CDR3 length is 15 residues. V trimming: 7 bases; J trimming: 0 bases; junction bases outside the gene matches: 8. The V gene's germline CDR1 is MDHEN and CDR2 SYDVKM. CDR3 in amino acids: CASTLTGVSSYEQYF. As DNA, the CDR3 is TGTGCCAGCACCTTGACAGGGGTTAGCTCCTACGAGCAGTACTTC.

The V and J genes are TRBV28 and TRBJ2-7, with 8 positions matching TRBD2. There are 13 residues in the CDR3. CDR1 is MDHEN and CDR2 is SYDVKM in the germline V gene. V shed 5 bases, J shed 6 bases, and the junction held 6 bases outside the gene matches. The CDR3 spells CASSSGSISEQYF. CDR3 sequence (DNA): TGTGCCAGCAGTAGCGGGAGTATAAGCGAGCAGTACTTC.

As concerns this clonotype: A read error is possible here, since a much larger clone lies one base away. This rearrangement joins TRBV6-2 or TRBV6-3 to TRBJ1-2, with 8 nucleotides matching TRBD1. Germline lookup yields CDR1 MNHEY and CDR2 SVGEGT. The CDR3 is 14 amino acids. Trimming cost V 8 bases and J 3 bases; bases outside gene matches: 8. The CDR3 bases are TGTGCCAGCCGTGCGGGACAGGAGTACTATGGCTACACCTTC. Encoded protein: CASRAGQEYYGYTF.

This clonotype came up many times. This rearrangement joins TRBV24-1 to TRBJ2-3, with D perhaps being TRBD1 or TRBD2 (6 bases each). Germline V gene data show CDR1 as KGHDR and CDR2 as SFDVKD. Trimming cost V 5 bases and J 1 base, with 15 bases left between them. The CDR3 extends over 16 amino acids. This CDR3 is CATSGRSEGGTDTQYF. DNA of the CDR3: TGTGCCACCAGTGGACGTTCGGAGGGGGGCACAGATACGCAGTATTTT.

The chain carries TRBV5-1 and TRBJ2-7, with D maybe TRBD1 (6 bases). The germline V and J ends were trimmed by 1 base and 5 bases, with 13 bases remaining between them. The CDR3 loop spans 14 amino acids. The germline gives CDR1 SGHRS, CDR2 YFSETQ. The CDR3, as DNA: TGCGCCAGCAGCTTGAGCGCAGGGGCCGACGAGCAGTACTTC. This codes for CASSLSAGADEQYF.

This clonotype has a count of ten or more. V usage is TRBV20-1 and J usage is TRBJ2-3; 9 nucleotides agree with TRBD2. V was clipped by 1 base and J by 5 bases; unmatched bases: 7. This CDR3 has 15 residues. Germline V gene sequence: CDR1 DFQATT, CDR2 SNEGSKA (reference sequence). The CDR3 reads CSARVGLAGLDTQYF. The CDR3 DNA reads as TGCAGTGCTAGAGTAGGTCTAGCGGGATTAGATACGCAGTATTTT.

This clonotype was observed at least ten times. The chain recombines TRBV20-1 with TRBJ2-1, with 7 bases aligning to TRBD2. Losses at the gene ends were 5 bases for V and 1 base for J; bases not matched to a gene: 8. The CDR3 has 15 amino acids. CDR1 is DFQATT, CDR2 SNEGSKA, per germline (reference sequence). CDR3 in amino acids: CSAPRGAGSYNEQFF. The CDR3 DNA reads TGCAGTGCTCCACGGGGAGCGGGGTCCTACAATGAGCAGTTCTTC.

This clonotype has a handful of counts. The gene calls are TRBV18 and TRBJ1-4; TRBD1 aligns across 7 bases. The CDR3 covers 15 residues. V shed 6 bases and J 0 bases; nucleotides not matched to a gene: 4. The germline V gene encodes CDR1 KGHSH and CDR2 LQKENI. The CDR3 region is CASSGQTATNEKLFF. The CDR3 DNA sequence: TGTGCCAGCTCGGGACAGACTGCAACTAATGAAAAACTGTTTTTT.

In its sample, this clonotype was seen a few times. The chain links TRBV5-1 to TRBJ2-5; 7 nucleotides line up with TRBD2. Germline V gene sequence: CDR1 SGHRS, CDR2 YFSETQ. The CDR3 has 15 residues. V gave up 2 bases and J gave up 1 base; unmatched junction bases: 5. The CDR3 region has the DNA TGCGCCAGCAGCTTACAAGCGGGGCGCCAAGAGACCCAGTACTTC. Encoded protein: CASSLQAGRQETQYF.

This clonotype was seen many times. The J gene is TRBJ2-1, the V gene TRBV5-1; D is perhaps TRBD1 or TRBD2 (5 bases each). Germline CDR1 reads SGHRS; CDR2 reads YFSETQ. CDR3 length: 13 amino acids. V lost 4 bases, J lost 8 bases, and 13 bases lay in between. CDR3 nucleotide sequence: TGCGCCAGCAGCATTGGGACCTTGTATGAGCAGTTCTTC. Protein: CASSIGTLYEQFF.

This clonotype was recorded a few times. The J gene is TRBJ2-2, the V gene TRBV5-1; 9 nucleotides match TRBD2. CDR1 is SGHRS, CDR2 YFSETQ, per germline. The V segment lost 0 bases and the J segment 4 bases; nucleotides outside the gene matches: 7. The CDR3 contains 17 residues. Here the CDR3 DNA reads TGCGCCAGCAGCTTGGCCGGTTTAGCGGGAGTCACCGGGGAGCTGTTTTTT. It yields the protein CASSLAGLAGVTGELFF.

For this clonotype: Since a much larger clone is just one base distant, this may be a read error. This chain links TRBV5-4 with TRBJ1-1, with a weak D call TRBD1 (6 bases). Germline lookup yields CDR1 SGHNT and CDR2 YYREEE (reference sequence). There are 14 residues in the CDR3. In DNA, the CDR3 is TGTGCCAGCAGCTCGGGCGGGGGGGACACTGCAGCTTTCTTT. It specifies CASSSGGGDTAAFF.

The V gene is TRBV11-2, the J gene TRBJ2-1, with D tentatively TRBD2 (7 bases). This CDR3 contains 14 residues. The V end lost 5 bases, the J end lost 9 bases, and 17 bases lay between the germline ends. Germline CDR1 is SGHAT and CDR2 is FQNNGV. The CDR3, as DNA: TGTGCCAGCAGCACCGAGGGGGGGGTGACTGAGCAGTTCTTC. It codes for CASSTEGGVTEQFF. The full variable domain, in which reference TRBV11-2 and TRBJ2-1 provide the parts outside the CDR3, is EAGVAQSPRYKIIEKRQSVAFWCNPISGHATLYWYQQILGQGPKLLIQFQNNGVVDDSQLPKDRFSAERLKGVDSTLKIQPAKLEDSAVYLCASSTEGGVTEQFFGPGTRLTVL.

This clonotype was picked up a small number of times. This chain links TRBV6-1 with TRBJ1-1; 7 bases match TRBD1. There are 13 residues in the CDR3. The V and J ends lost 8 bases and 5 bases, in that order; junction bases with no gene match: 8. CDR1 is MNHNS, CDR2 SASEGT, per germline. CDR3 DNA sequence: TGTGCCAGCTTCGAAGACAGGGCAACTGAAGCTTTCTTT. Protein product: CASFEDRATEAFF.

In its sample, this clonotype was seen many times. The CDR3 DNA reads TGCGCCAGCAGCCGGGGACTAGCGGACGGGGAGCTGTTTTTT. It translates to CASSRGLADGELFF. The gene calls are TRBV5-1 and TRBJ2-2; 11 bases align to TRBD2. Trimming cost V 4 bases and J 7 bases; bases outside gene matches: 3. The CDR3 is made up of 14 amino acids. Germline V gene sequence: CDR1 SGHRS, CDR2 YFSETQ.

This clonotype was counted ten times or more. This chain links TRBV20-1 with TRBJ2-7; 7 bases align to TRBD1. Germline V gives CDR1 DFQATT, CDR2 SNEGSKA (reference sequence). The V gene end was trimmed by 0 bases and the J gene end by 5 bases; junction bases not matched to a gene: 10. CDR3 size: 15 residues. The CDR3 DNA reads TGCAGTGCTAGAGAACCCGACAGGGTTTACGACGAGCAGTACTTC. Protein: CSAREPDRVYDEQYF.

Ten or more counts support this clonotype. V is TRBV5-1 and J is TRBJ2-7, with unresolved D. The ends were cut back, 0 bases at V and 5 bases at J, with 15 bases in the middle. The CDR3 is 15 residues long. The V gene's germline CDR1 is SGHRS and CDR2 YFSETQ. The CDR3: CASSLAGYRPNEQYF. The CDR3 coding sequence is TGCGCCAGCAGCTTGGCAGGTTACCGTCCTAACGAGCAGTACTTC.

The sample holds a few counts of this clonotype. The chain links TRBV7-9 to TRBJ1-1; D gene unclear. Germline V gene lookup returns CDR1 SEHNR and CDR2 FQNEAQ (reference sequence). V was shortened by 1 base and J by 0 bases, with 15 bases between the two germline ends. The CDR3 contains 17 residues. This CDR3 reads CASSLDGPKMMNTEAFF. The DNA of the CDR3 is TGTGCCAGCAGCTTAGACGGGCCCAAGATGATGAACACTGAAGCTTTCTTT.

This clonotype was observed a few times. The V call is TRBV5-1, the J call TRBJ2-3; 9 positions match TRBD1. The V segment lost 3 bases and the J segment 9 bases; nucleotides outside the gene matches: 14. Looked up from germline, CDR1 is SGHRS and CDR2 is YFSETQ. The CDR3 loop spans 16 amino acids. Here the CDR3 reads CASSSQGTGPSLTQYF. In DNA form, the CDR3 reads TGCGCCAGCAGCTCCCAAGGGACAGGGCCTTCGTTGACGCAGTATTTT.

This chain uses TRBV7-2 with TRBJ2-3; D is uncertain. Deletions cut 10 bases from V and 0 bases from J, with 17 bases between. The germline gives CDR1 SGHTA, CDR2 FQGNSA. The length of the CDR3 is 15 residues. DNA for the CDR3: TGTGCCAACATCAAACCCCAGGCTAGCACAGATACGCAGTATTTT. This gives the protein CANIKPQASTDTQYF.

This clonotype came up many times. This chain uses TRBV13 with TRBJ2-7; TRBD2 agrees at 12 bases. V shed 3 bases, J shed 5 bases, and the junction held 11 bases outside the gene matches. Germline lookup yields CDR1 PRHDT and CDR2 FYEKMQ (reference sequence). The CDR3 is made up of 17 amino acids. The CDR3 coding sequence is TGTGCCAGCAGCTTCGGTGCGACTAGCGGGGGTGTCCACGAGCAGTACTTC. The encoded protein is CASSFGATSGGVHEQYF.

This clonotype was seen once. V and J are TRBV3-1 and TRBJ1-2; unclear D gene. V lost 2 bases to trimming and J lost 4 bases, with 23 bases between them. The CDR3 consists of 18 residues. Per germline, CDR1 LGHDT and CDR2 YNNKEL (reference sequence). The CDR3, as DNA: TGTGCCAGCAGCCAATTTTCATGGGGTTCAGAAAGGCCCTATGGCTACACCTTC. This gives the protein CASSQFSWGSERPYGYTF.

The rearrangement joins TRBV7-3 to TRBJ1-6; D unclear. CDR3 length: 13 residues. In germline, CDR1 is SGHTA, CDR2 FQGTGA. V was shortened by 4 bases and J by 13 bases, with 14 bases between the two germline ends. CDR3 bases: TGTGCCAGCAGCTCATCTCAGAGTACTCCCCTCCACTTT. This sequence encodes CASSSSQSTPLHF.

This clonotype was counted many times. This sequence joins TRBV12-3 or TRBV12-4 and TRBJ2-1; 8 bases map to TRBD2. This CDR3 comprises 14 residues. The V gene end was trimmed by 5 bases and the J gene end by 5 bases; junction bases not matched to a gene: 5. The CDR3 reads CASSPGTRNNEQFF. The CDR3 bases are TGTGCCAGCAGTCCCGGGACTAGAAACAATGAGCAGTTCTTC.